The present T cell receptor beta chain was sequenced within a study of blood T cell repertoires in COVID-19. Measured with immunoSEQ multiplex PCR; TCRdb has only the in-frame clones, and not every one. The table shows roughly 30,000 clones, with around four fifths occurring only once. The V gene end was trimmed by 5 bases and the J gene end by 5 bases; junction bases not matched to a gene: 13. From germline, CDR1 is SQVTM and CDR2 ANQGSEA. The CDR3 extends over 15 amino acids. This clonotype was sampled from a woman in her sixties with acute or convalescent COVID-19. Material for sequencing was peripheral blood. This chain joins TRBV29-1 and TRBJ1-1; TRBD1 aligns across 8 bases. CDR3 sequence: CSVLPPTGAGTEAFF. The DNA for the CDR3 is TGCAGCGTTTTACCCCCGACAGGGGCAGGAACTGAAGCTTTCTTT.